This T cell receptor (beta chain) was sequenced in a study of blood T cell repertoires in COVID-19. Study at large: Samples taken during acute and convalescent COVID-19 were collected in the United States, Italy and Spain. PBMCs, B-cell-depleted T cells, or T cells provided the cDNA or gDNA that made up the material.

TCRdb keeps only in-frame clones here, not all; method: immunoSEQ multiplex PCR. The data hold fewer than 95,000 clones, with around 90% observed a single time. The CDR3 extends over 15 amino acids. CDR1 is SGHRS and CDR2 is YFSETQ in the germline V gene. V was shortened by 0 bases and J by 1 base, with 8 bases between the two germline ends. The origin of this receptor is a woman aged 80 or older with acute or convalescent COVID-19. This chain uses TRBV5-1 with TRBJ2-1; D is uncertain. The source material was peripheral blood. This CDR3 is CASSLAQASYNEQFF. In DNA form, the CDR3 reads TGCGCCAGCAGCTTGGCCCAGGCTTCCTACAATGAGCAGTTCTTC.